This T cell receptor beta chain was captured by sequencing in a study of T cells after yellow fever vaccination. As for this clonotype: Its antigen is undetermined.

A process of 5'RACE template switching, which added a universal primer site and UMIs, was used to make TCR cDNA. In TCRdb, the 5' RACE reads were re-called with MiXCR into one record per CDR3 protein. The sample shows about 360,000 distinct CDR3 sequences, 6.2% of them seen only once. Overall study findings and caveats: Clonotypes shared by both compartments, CD4 and CD8, made up a small share. Abundant clonotypes (contaminants from the bulk population) could be present in FACS-sorted repertoires. Post-booster repertoires again held most primary-vaccination clones (approximately 96% CD4, roughly 88% CD8).

The sample in question was PBMCs, obtained 5 days after the yellow fever booster vaccination. The TCR originated in a man aged 25-40 years who received the YFV17D yellow fever vaccine.

The chain's CDR3 is CASSIQGFNYGYTF. CDR3 coding DNA: TGTGCCAGCAGTATACAGGGATTCAACTATGGCTACACCTTC. The chain uses TRBV12-3 or TRBV12-4 and TRBJ1-2; D may be TRBD1 (6 bases). The CDR3 totals 14 residues. V was pared by 5 bases and J by 2 bases, with 12 bases between.